This record covers a single TCR beta chain. Its antigen is not identified. Each replicate PCR on the sorted subsets used roughly 200 ng DNA (about 30,000 T cell genomes). Sequencing used immunoSEQ multiplex PCR; TCRdb keeps in-frame clones, though not all of them. Among more than 2 million clones, 80% to 95% were seen once, and the ten largest hold less than 2%. The data were taken from a study of shared clonotypes between healthy human individuals. Study in general: The donor pool was made up of two women and three men aged 18 to 49. General study findings and limits: Non-shared clonotypes had lower generation probabilities than clonotypes shared by all four sorted-subset donors. Represented genetic and exposure-history diversity was restricted by having few donors.

CD45RO-negative CD8 cells positively selected for CCR7 made up the naive population, which excluded terminally differentiated effector memory CD45RA+ cells. CDR1 is LGHNA and CDR2 is YSLEER in the germline V gene. Losses at the gene ends were 4 bases for V and 5 bases for J; bases not matched to a gene: 15. The CDR3 covers 17 residues. V and J are TRBV4-3 and TRBJ2-7, with 9 positions matching TRBD1. The sample consisted of naive CD8+ T cells from PBMCs. The sequence was obtained from a man between 18 and 29 years old in good health. Some clones in this sample may be carry-over from other donors' samples. As DNA, the CDR3 is TGCGCCAGCAGCCGCACCGTGTCGGGACAGGGTTTCGACGAGCAGTACTTC. Translation gives CASSRTVSGQGFDEQYF.